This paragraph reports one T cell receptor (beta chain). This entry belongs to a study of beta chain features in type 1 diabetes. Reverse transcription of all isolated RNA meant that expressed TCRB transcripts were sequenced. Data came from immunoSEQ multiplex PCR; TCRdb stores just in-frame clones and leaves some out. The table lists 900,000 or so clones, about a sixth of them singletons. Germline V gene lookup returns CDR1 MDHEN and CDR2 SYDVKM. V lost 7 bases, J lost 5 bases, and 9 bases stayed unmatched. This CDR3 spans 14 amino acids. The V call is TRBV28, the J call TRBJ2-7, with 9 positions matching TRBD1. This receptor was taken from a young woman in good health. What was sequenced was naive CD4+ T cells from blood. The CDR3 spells CASTSGTGSHEQYF. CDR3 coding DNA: TGTGCCAGCACCTCCGGGACAGGGTCCCACGAGCAGTACTTC.